The clone carrying this T cell receptor beta chain is medium-sized in the sample. Its antigen is as yet unknown. Sequencing was performed with immunoSEQ multiplex PCR; in TCRdb, only in-frame clones are kept and a portion is missing. The sample lists approximately 19,000 clones, about 90% occurring once. V was trimmed by 1 base and J by 3 bases, leaving 14 bases between them. The CDR3 runs 17 residues. Germline CDR1 is SGHDT and CDR2 is YYEEEE. The data were obtained in a study of OX40 agonist ivuxolimab in advanced cancers. Overall study context: Treatment of patients was with ivuxolimab, an agonistic anti-OX40 (CD134) antibody. Notes on the study in general: Antigen specificity was not determined for the expanded peripheral T cells.

V usage is TRBV5-6 and J usage is TRBJ2-6; D is unclear. The receptor's source is an adult with an advanced solid tumor such as melanoma, head and neck, liver or kidney cancer. This material consisted of CD4+ or CD8+ T cells sorted from blood, taken in a trial of the OX40 agonist ivuxolimab. In DNA form, the CDR3 reads TGTGCCAGCAGCTTGCAAGCTTCCGTCTATGGGGCCAACGTCCTGACTTTC. Its protein product is CASSLQASVYGANVLTF.